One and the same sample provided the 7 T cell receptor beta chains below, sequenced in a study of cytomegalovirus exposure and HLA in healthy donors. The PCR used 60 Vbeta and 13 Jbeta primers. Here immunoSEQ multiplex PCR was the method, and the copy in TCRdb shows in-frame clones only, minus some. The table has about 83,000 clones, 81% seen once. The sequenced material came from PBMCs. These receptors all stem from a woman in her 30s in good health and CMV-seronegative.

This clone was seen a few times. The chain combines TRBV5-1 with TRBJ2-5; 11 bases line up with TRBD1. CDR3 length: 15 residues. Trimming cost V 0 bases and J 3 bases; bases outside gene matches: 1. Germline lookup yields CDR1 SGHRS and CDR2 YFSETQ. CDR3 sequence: CASSLEGQGEETQYF. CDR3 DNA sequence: TGCGCCAGCAGCTTGGAGGGACAGGGGGAAGAGACCCAGTACTTC.

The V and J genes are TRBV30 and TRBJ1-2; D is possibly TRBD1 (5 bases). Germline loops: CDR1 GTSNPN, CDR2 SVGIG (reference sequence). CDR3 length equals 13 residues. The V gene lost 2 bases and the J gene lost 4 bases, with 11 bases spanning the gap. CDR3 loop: CAWSQGPLYGYTF. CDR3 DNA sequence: TGTGCCTGGAGTCAGGGCCCGCTCTATGGCTACACCTTC. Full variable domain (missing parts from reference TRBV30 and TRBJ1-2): SQTIHQWPATLVQPVGSPLSLECTVEGTSNPNLYWYRQAAGRGLQLLFYSVGIGQISSEVPQNLSASRPQDRQFILSSKKLLLSDSGFYLCAWSQGPLYGYTFGSGTRLTVV.

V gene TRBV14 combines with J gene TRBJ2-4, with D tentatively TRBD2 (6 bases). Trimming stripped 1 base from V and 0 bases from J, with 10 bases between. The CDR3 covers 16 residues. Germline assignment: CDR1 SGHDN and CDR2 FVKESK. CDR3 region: CASSQGAGLAKNIQYF. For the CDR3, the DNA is TGTGCCAGCAGCCAAGGGGCGGGACTAGCCAAAAACATTCAGTACTTC.

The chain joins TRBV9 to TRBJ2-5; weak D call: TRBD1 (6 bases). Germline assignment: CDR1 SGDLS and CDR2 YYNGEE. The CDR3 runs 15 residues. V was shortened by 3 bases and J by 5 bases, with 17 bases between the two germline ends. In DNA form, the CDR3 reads TGTGCCAGCAGCGCCGGACAGCCCGGGTTGGAGACCCAGTACTTC. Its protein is CASSAGQPGLETQYF.

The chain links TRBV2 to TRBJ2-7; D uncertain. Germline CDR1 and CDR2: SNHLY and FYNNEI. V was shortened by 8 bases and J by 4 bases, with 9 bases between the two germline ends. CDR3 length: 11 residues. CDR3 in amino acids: CASRGRYEQYF. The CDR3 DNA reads TGTGCCAGCCGAGGTCGGTACGAGCAGTACTTC.

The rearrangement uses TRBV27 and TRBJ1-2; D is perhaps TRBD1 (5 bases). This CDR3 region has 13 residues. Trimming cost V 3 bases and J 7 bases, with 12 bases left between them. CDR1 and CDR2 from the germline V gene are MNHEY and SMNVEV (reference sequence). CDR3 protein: CASSLGQTRGYTF. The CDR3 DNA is TGTGCCAGCAGTTTGGGGCAGACCCGTGGCTACACCTTC.

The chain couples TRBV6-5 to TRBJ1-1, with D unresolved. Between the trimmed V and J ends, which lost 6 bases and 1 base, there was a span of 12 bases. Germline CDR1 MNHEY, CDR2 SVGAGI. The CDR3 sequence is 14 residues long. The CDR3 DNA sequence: TGTGCCAGCAGCCCGCGTGCCCCGAACACTGAAGCTTTCTTT. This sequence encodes CASSPRAPNTEAFF.